Included here is one TCR beta chain sequence, with context. The source of the sample is a study of T cell changes during pregnancy in multiple sclerosis. Libraries were prepared by immunoSEQ multiplex PCR; TCRdb keeps only in-frame clonotypes and omits some of them. The table has 55,000 to 65,000 clones, 90% seen once. The clonotype originates from a female donor in good health, enrolled as a control in a pregnancy study. Sequenced material: peripheral blood, taken in the first trimester of pregnancy.

CDR3 bases: TGCAGCGCGACTAGCGGGAGATCCCATTCCTACAATGAGCAGTTCTTC. This sequence encodes CSATSGRSHSYNEQFF. The genes are TRBV29-1 and TRBJ2-1; TRBD2 matches at 12 bases. The CDR3 extends over 16 amino acids. V lost 7 bases and J lost 1; bases outside the gene matches: 8. Germline V gene lookup returns CDR1 SQVTM and CDR2 ANQGSEA.